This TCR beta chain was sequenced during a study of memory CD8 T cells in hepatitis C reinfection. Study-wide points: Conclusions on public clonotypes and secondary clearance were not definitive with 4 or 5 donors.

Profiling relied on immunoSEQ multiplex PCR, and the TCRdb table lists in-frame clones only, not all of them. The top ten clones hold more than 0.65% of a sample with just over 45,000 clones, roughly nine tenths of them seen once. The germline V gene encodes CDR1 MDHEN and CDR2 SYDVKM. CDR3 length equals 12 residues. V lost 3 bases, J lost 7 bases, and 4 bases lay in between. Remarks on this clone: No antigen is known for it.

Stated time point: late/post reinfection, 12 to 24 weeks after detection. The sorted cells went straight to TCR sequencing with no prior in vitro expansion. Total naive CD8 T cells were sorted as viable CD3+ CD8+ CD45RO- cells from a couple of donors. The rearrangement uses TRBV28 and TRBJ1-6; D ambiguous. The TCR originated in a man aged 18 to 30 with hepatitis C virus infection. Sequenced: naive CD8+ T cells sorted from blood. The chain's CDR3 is CASSFVNSPLHF. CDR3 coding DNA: TGTGCCAGCAGTTTTGTAAATTCACCCCTCCACTTT. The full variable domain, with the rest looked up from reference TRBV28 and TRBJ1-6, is DVKVTQSSRYLVKRTGEKVFLECVQDMDHENMFWYRQDPGLGLRLIYFSYDVKMKEKGDIPEGYSVSREKKERFSLILESASTNQTSMYLCASSFVNSPLHFGNGTRLTVT.